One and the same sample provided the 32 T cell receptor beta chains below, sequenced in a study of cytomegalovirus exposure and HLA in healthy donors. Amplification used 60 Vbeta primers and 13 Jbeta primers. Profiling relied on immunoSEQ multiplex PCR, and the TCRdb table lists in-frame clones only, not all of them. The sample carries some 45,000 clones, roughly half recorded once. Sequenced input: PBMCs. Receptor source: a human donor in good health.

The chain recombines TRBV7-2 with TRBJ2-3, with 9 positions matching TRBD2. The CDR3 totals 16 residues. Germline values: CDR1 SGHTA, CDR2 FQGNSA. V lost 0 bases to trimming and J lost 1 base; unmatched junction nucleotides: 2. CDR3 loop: CASSLAGGGGTDTQYF. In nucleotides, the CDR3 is TGTGCCAGCAGCTTAGCCGGCGGGGGGGGCACAGATACGCAGTATTTT.

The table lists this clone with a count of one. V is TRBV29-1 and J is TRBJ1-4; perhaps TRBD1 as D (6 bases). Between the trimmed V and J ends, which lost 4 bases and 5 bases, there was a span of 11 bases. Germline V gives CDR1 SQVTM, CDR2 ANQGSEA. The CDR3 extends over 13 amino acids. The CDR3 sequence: CSVARGQNEKLFF. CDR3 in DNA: TGCAGCGTTGCGCGAGGACAGAATGAAAAACTGTTTTTT.

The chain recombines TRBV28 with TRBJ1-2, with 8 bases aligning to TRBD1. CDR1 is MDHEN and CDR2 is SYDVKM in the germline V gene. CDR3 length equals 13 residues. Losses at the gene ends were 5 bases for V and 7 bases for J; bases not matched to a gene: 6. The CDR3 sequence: CASSTTGAGGYTF. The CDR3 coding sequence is TGTGCCAGCAGTACGACAGGGGCCGGTGGCTACACCTTC.

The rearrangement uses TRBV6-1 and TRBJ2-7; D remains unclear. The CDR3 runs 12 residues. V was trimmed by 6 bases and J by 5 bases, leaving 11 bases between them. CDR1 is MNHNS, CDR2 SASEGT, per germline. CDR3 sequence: CASSPSFDEQYF. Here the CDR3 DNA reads TGTGCCAGCAGCCCCTCGTTCGACGAGCAGTACTTC.

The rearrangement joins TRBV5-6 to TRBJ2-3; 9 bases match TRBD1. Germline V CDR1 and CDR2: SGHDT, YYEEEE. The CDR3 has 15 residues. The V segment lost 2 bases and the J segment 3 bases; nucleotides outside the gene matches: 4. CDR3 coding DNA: TGTGCCAGCAGCTTTGGGGACAGGGTAACAGATACGCAGTATTTT. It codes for CASSFGDRVTDTQYF.

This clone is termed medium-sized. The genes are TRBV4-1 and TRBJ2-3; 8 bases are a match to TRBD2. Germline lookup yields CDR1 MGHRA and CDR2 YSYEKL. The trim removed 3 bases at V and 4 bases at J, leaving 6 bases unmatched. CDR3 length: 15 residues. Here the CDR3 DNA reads TGCGCCAGCAGCCAGTATAGCGGGACGCCAGATACGCAGTATTTT. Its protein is CASSQYSGTPDTQYF.

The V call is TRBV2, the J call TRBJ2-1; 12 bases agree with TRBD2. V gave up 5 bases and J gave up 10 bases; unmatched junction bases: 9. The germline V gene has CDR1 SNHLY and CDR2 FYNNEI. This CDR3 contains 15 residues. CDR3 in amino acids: CASSLGLAGPSEQFF. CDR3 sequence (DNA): TGTGCCAGCAGTCTGGGACTAGCGGGCCCAAGCGAGCAGTTCTTC.

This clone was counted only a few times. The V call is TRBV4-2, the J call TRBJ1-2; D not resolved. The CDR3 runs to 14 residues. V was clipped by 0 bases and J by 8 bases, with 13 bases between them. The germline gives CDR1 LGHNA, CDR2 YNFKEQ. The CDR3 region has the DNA TGTGCCAGCAGCCAAGACCCTCCAGCGCGCGGCTACACCTTC. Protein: CASSQDPPARGYTF.

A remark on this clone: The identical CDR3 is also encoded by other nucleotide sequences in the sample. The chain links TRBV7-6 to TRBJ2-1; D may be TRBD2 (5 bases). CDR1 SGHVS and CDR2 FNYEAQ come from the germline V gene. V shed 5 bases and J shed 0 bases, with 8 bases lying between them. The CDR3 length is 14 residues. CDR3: CASSGGSSYNEQFF. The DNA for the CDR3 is TGTGCCAGCAGCGGAGGCAGCTCCTACAATGAGCAGTTCTTC.

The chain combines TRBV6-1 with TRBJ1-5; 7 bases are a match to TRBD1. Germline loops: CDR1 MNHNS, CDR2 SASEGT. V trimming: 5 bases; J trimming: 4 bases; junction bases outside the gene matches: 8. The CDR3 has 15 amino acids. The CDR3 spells CASSNPGTVNQPQHF. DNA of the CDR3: TGTGCCAGCAGTAACCCTGGGACAGTTAATCAGCCCCAGCATTTT.

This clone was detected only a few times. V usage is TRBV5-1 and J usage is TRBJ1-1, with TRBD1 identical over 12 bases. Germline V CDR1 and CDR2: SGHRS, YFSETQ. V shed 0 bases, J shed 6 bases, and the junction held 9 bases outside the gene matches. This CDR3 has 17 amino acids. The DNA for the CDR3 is TGCGCCAGCAGCTTGGAGGGACAGGGGGCCGGGGTGGCTGAAGCTTTCTTT. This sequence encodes CASSLEGQGAGVAEAFF. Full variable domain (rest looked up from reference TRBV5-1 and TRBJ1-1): KAGVTQTPRYLIKTRGQQVTLSCSPISGHRSVSWYQQTPGQGLQFLFEYFSETQRNKGNFPGRFSGRQFSNSRSEMNVSTLELGDSALYLCASSLEGQGAGVAEAFFGQGTRLTVV.

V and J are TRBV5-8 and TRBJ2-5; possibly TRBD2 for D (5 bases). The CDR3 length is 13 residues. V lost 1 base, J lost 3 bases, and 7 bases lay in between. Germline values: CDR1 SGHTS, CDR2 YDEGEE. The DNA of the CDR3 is TGTGCCAGCAGCTTGTTCGGGGAAGAGACCCAGTACTTC. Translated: CASSLFGEETQYF.

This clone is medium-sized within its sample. CDR3 region: CAWSVLAGNEQFF. In nucleotides, the CDR3 is TGTGCCTGGAGTGTACTAGCGGGCAATGAGCAGTTCTTC. This rearrangement joins TRBV30 to TRBJ2-1; TRBD2 aligns across 9 bases. CDR3 length: 13 residues. Trimming cost V 0 bases and J 6 bases; bases outside gene matches: 0. CDR1 and CDR2 from the germline V gene are GTSNPN and SVGIG (reference sequence).

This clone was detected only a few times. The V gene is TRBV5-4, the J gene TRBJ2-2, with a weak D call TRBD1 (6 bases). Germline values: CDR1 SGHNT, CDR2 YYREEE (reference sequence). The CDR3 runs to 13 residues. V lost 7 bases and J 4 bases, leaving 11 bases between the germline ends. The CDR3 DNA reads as TGTGCCAGCTCAGGGGCCCGCACCGGGGAGCTGTTTTTT. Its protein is CASSGARTGELFF.

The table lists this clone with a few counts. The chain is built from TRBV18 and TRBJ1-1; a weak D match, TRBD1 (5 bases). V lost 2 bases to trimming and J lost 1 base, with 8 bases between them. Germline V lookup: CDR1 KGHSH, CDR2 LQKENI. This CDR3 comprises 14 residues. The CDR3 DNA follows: TGTGCCAGCTCACCAAGACAGTCGAACACTGAAGCTTTCTTT. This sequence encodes CASSPRQSNTEAFF.

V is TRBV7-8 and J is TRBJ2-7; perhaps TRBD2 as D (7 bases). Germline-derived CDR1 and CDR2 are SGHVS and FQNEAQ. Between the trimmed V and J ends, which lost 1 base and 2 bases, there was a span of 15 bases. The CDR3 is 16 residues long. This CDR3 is CASSLGGGLATYEQYF. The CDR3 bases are TGTGCCAGCAGCTTAGGGGGGGGGCTAGCGACCTACGAGCAGTACTTC.

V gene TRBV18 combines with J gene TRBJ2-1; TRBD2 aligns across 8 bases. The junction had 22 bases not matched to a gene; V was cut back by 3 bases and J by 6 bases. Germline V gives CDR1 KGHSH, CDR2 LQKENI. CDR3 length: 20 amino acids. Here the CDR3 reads CASSPDATSVPPSAVNEQFF. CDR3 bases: TGTGCCAGCTCACCCGACGCGACTAGCGTCCCTCCATCAGCCGTCAATGAGCAGTTCTTC.

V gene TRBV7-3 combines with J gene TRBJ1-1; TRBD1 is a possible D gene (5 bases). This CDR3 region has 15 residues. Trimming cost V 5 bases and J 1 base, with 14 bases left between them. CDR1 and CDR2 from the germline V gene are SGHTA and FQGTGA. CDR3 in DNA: TGTGCCAGCAGCCCTGGGGCAGGCTCGAACACTGAAGCTTTCTTT. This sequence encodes CASSPGAGSNTEAFF.

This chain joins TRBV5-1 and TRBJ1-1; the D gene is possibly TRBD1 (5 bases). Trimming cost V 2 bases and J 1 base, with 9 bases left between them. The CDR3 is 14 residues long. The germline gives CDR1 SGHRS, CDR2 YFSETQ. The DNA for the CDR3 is TGCGCCAGCAGCTTAACAGGTTCGAACACTGAAGCTTTCTTT. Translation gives CASSLTGSNTEAFF.

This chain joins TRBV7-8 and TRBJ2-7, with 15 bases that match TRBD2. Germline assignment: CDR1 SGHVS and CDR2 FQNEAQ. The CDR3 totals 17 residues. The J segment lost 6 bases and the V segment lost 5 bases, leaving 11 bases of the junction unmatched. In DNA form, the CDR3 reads TGTGCCAGCAGCCCCACCGGGACTAGCGGGAGGATAGGCGAGCAGTACTTC. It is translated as CASSPTGTSGRIGEQYF.

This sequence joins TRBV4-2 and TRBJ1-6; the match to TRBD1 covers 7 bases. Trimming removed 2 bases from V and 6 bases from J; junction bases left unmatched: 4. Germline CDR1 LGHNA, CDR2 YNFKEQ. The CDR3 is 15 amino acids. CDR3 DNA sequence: TGTGCCAGCAGCCAACCGGACAGGAGTAATTCACCCCTCCACTTT. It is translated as CASSQPDRSNSPLHF.

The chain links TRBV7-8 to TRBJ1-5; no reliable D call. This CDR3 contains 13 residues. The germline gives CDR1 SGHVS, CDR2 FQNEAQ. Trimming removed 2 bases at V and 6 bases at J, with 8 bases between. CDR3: CASSLKSGQPQHF. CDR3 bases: TGTGCCAGCAGCTTAAAGTCAGGTCAGCCCCAGCATTTT.

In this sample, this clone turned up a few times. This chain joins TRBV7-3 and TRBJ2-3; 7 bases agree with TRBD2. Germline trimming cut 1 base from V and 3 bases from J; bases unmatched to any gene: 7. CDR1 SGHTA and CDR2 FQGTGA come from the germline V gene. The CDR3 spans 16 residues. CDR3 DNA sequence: TGTGCCAGCAGCTTAATGGGGAGGGCCGGGACAGATACGCAGTATTTT. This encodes CASSLMGRAGTDTQYF.

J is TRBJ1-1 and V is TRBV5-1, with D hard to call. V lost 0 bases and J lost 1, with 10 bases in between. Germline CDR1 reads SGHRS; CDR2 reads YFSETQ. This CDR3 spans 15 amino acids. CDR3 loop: CASSLDGVGNTEAFF. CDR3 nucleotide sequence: TGCGCCAGCAGCTTGGACGGGGTAGGGAACACTGAAGCTTTCTTT.

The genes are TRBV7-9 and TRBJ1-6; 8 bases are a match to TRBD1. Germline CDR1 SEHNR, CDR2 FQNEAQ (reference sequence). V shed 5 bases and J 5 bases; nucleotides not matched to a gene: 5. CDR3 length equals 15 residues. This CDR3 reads CASSTGQGNNSPLHF. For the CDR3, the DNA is TGTGCCAGCAGCACAGGACAGGGCAATAATTCACCCCTCCACTTT.

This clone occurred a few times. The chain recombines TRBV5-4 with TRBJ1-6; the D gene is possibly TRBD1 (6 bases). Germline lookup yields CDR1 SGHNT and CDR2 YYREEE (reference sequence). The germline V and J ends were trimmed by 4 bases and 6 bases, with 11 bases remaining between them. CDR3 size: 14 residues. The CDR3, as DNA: TGTGCCAGCAGCATGGACAGTTTTAATTCACCCCTCCACTTT. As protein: CASSMDSFNSPLHF.

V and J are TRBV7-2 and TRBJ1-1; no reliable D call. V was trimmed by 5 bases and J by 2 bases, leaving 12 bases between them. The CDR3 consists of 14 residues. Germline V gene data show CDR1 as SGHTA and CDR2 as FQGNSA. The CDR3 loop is CASSGRGINTEAFF. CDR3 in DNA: TGTGCCAGCAGCGGTAGAGGTATCAACACTGAAGCTTTCTTT.

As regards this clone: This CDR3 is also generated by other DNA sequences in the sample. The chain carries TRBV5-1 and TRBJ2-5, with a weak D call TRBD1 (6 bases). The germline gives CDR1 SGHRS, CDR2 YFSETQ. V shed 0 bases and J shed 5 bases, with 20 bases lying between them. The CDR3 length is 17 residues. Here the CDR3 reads CASSLEWLAGAGETQYF. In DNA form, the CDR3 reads TGCGCCAGCAGCTTGGAGTGGCTAGCAGGGGCCGGGGAGACCCAGTACTTC. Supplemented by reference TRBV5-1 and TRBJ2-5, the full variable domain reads KAGVTQTPRYLIKTRGQQVTLSCSPISGHRSVSWYQQTPGQGLQFLFEYFSETQRNKGNFPGRFSGRQFSNSRSEMNVSTLELGDSALYLCASSLEWLAGAGETQYFGPGTRLLVL.

In DNA, the CDR3 is TGTGCCAGCACCAGGGAGGGGGTTCGGGGCTACACCTTC. Amino acid sequence: CASTREGVRGYTF. The chain recombines TRBV2 with TRBJ1-2, with D perhaps matching TRBD1 (6 bases). From germline, CDR1 is SNHLY and CDR2 FYNNEI. The V end lost 7 bases, the J end lost 8 bases, and 17 bases lay between the germline ends. CDR3 length: 13 residues.

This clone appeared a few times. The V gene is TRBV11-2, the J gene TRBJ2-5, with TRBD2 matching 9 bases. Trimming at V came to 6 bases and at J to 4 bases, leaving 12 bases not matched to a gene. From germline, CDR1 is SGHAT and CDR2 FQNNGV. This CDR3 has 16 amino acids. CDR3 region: CASRRPGLAKGETQYF. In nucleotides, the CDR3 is TGTGCCAGCAGACGACCTGGACTAGCGAAAGGAGAGACCCAGTACTTC.

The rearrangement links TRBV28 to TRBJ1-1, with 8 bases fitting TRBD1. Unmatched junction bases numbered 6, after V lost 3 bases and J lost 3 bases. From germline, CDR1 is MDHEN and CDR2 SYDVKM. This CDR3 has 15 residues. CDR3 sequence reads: CASSFQGAGDTEAFF. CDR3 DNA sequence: TGTGCCAGCAGTTTTCAGGGGGCAGGTGACACTGAAGCTTTCTTT.

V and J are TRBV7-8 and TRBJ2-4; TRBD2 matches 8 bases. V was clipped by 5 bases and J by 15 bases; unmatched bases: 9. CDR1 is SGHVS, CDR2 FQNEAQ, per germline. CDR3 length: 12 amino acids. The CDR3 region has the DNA TGTGCCAGCAGCCCCGGGGGACTAGATAGGTACTTC. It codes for CASSPGGLDRYF.